The 4 T cell receptor beta chains below all came from one sample that was sequenced in a study of regulatory T cells in long-lasting Graves disease. Time point given: newly diagnosed GD, antithyroid drugs for less than 3 months. Construction of the TCR library relied on RNA isolated from PBMCs. HTBI primers from iRepertoire and Arm-PCR of CDR3 regions yielded the TCR beta libraries. MiXCR, applied by TCRdb to the multiplex PCR reads, yields one record per CDR3 protein. The sample contains about 210,000 distinct CDR3 sequences, around 20% of which appear only once. The same data also contributed to another study, on T cells in Graves' hyperthyroidism and ophthalmopathy.

Sample: peripheral blood mononuclear cells (PBMCs), taken at new diagnosis, from a patient treated with antithyroid drugs. The receptor set was obtained from a woman under 40 with Graves disease.

This clonotype has a count of ten or more. The genes are TRBV6-2 or TRBV6-3 and TRBJ2-6; the D gene could be TRBD1 or TRBD2 (5 bases each). The germline gives CDR1 MNHEY, CDR2 SVGEGT. V was pared by 2 bases and J by 2 bases, with 10 bases between. CDR3 length equals 16 residues. CDR3 nucleotides: TGTGCCAGCAGTTACGAGGGGCGAGCTGGGGCCAACGTCCTGACTTTC. Residues: CASSYEGRAGANVLTF.

This clonotype was seen ten or more times. The V gene is TRBV25-1, the J gene TRBJ2-5; tentative D call: TRBD1 (5 bases). Per the germline V gene, CDR1 is MGHDK and CDR2 is SYGVNS. Trimming cost V 0 bases and J 0 bases, with 11 bases left between them. The CDR3 is 16 residues long. The CDR3 region is CASSEYRGRDQETQYF. The CDR3, as DNA: TGTGCCAGCAGTGAATATCGAGGCAGGGACCAAGAGACCCAGTACTTC.

This clonotype was observed many times. This chain connects TRBV6-5 to TRBJ2-7; the D gene is possibly TRBD2 (6 bases). CDR3 length: 14 amino acids. Trimming removed 6 bases at V and 6 bases at J, with 18 bases between. CDR1 and CDR2 (germline): MNHEY, SVGAGI. This CDR3 reads CASSTGGGFGEQYF. The CDR3 DNA reads as TGTGCCAGCAGCACTGGGGGAGGTTTTGGCGAGCAGTACTTC.

As to this clonotype: A read error is the likely source, as a far larger clone sits one nucleotide away. J is TRBJ2-7 and V is TRBV6-8, with a possible D match to TRBD2 (5 bases). Germline CDR1 reads MNHGY; CDR2 reads SAAAGT. The CDR3 totals 15 residues. The CDR3 protein is CASSPLDRDKYGQYF. As DNA, the CDR3 is TGTGCCAGCAGTCCCCTTGACCGGGATAAATACGGGCAGTACTTC.